Each of the 16 T cell receptor beta chains below was sequenced from the same sample in a study of cytomegalovirus exposure and HLA in healthy donors (dated by TCRdb to about 2017). The library was prepared using the immunoSEQ multiplex PCR assay. For the multiplex PCR, a mixture combining 60 forward primers for TCR Vbeta segments and 13 reverse primers for TCR Jbeta segments was used. Entries here come from immuneACCESS through TCRdb and include only in-frame sequences with V and J called. Some clones fail to appear in such tables; in the studies checked, an unresolved V gene covers under half of the shortfall, and the cause of the remainder is unknown. The sample records 100,000 to 120,000 clones, around 77% of which are singletons. 5.4% of the sample is taken by the ten largest. What was sequenced was PBMCs. The receptors derive from a woman aged 30 to 39 in good health and CMV-seropositive.

This chain uses TRBV27 with TRBJ2-3; 9 bases map to TRBD2. The trim removed 3 bases at V and 0 bases at J, leaving 16 bases unmatched. The CDR3 spans 20 residues. Germline CDR1 reads MNHEY; CDR2 reads SMNVEV (reference sequence). CDR3 in amino acids: CASSFGSYAGGTSSTDTQYF. Written as DNA, the CDR3 is TGTGCCAGCAGTTTTGGTAGTTACGCGGGGGGGACTTCTAGCACAGATACGCAGTATTTT.

This clone was seen a few times. This chain links TRBV7-2 with TRBJ2-1, with 8 bases lining up with TRBD2. The CDR3 length is 15 residues. The germline V gene encodes CDR1 SGHTA and CDR2 FQGNSA. With 5 bases clipped from V and 9 bases from J, the junction kept 12 bases outside the gene matches. CDR3 region: CASSLAGGSLGEQFF. The CDR3 bases are TGTGCCAGCAGCCTCGCGGGGGGTAGCCTCGGTGAGCAGTTCTTC.

This clone was counted at least ten times. The rearrangement links TRBV6-5 to TRBJ1-5; TRBD1 matches at 9 bases. The germline V gene encodes CDR1 MNHEY and CDR2 SVGAGI. Unmatched junction bases numbered 1, after V lost 0 bases and J lost 4 bases. This CDR3 contains 15 residues. The DNA for the CDR3 is TGTGCCAGCAGTTACTCGGGGACAGGGAATCAGCCCCAGCATTTT. Residues: CASSYSGTGNQPQHF.

The rearrangement links TRBV13 to TRBJ2-7; tentatively, D is TRBD1 (6 bases). This CDR3 is built from 15 residues. Germline lookup yields CDR1 PRHDT and CDR2 FYEKMQ (reference sequence). The germline V and J ends were trimmed by 5 bases and 2 bases, with 16 bases remaining between them. The CDR3 DNA is TGTGCCAGCAGCCAGCATGCGACAGGAGCCTACGAGCAGTACTTC. This codes for CASSQHATGAYEQYF.

The rearrangement joins TRBV5-6 to TRBJ1-2, with D unresolved. Germline CDR1 reads SGHDT; CDR2 reads YYEEEE. The CDR3 length is 12 residues. Trimming removed 4 bases at V and 7 bases at J, with 11 bases between. CDR3 sequence: CASSNSPGGYTF. The DNA of the CDR3 is TGTGCCAGCAGCAACTCACCGGGTGGCTACACCTTC.

This clone is a singleton in its sample. The chain couples TRBV5-1 to TRBJ2-1; 16 positions match TRBD2. Germline V gene lookup returns CDR1 SGHRS and CDR2 YFSETQ. The CDR3 length is 17 residues. The V segment lost 4 bases and the J segment 7 bases; nucleotides outside the gene matches: 8. The CDR3 DNA is TGCGCCAGCAGCACTGGGACTAGCGGGGGGGCGGTAAATGAGCAGTTCTTC. Translating gives CASSTGTSGGAVNEQFF.

The chain is built from TRBV6-4 and TRBJ2-1; tentatively, D is TRBD1 (6 bases). Germline assignment: CDR1 MRHNA and CDR2 SNTAGT. This CDR3 comprises 13 residues. Trimming removed 5 bases from V and 10 bases from J, with 15 bases in between. The CDR3 sequence is CASSLQGLGEQFF. CDR3 sequence (DNA): TGTGCCAGCAGTTTACAGGGTCTGGGGGAGCAGTTCTTC.

The chain recombines TRBV10-3 with TRBJ1-1, with D possibly TRBD1 on 6 matching bases. CDR3 length: 13 residues. From germline, CDR1 is ENHRY and CDR2 SYGVKD. V was cut by 6 bases and J by 1 base, with 9 bases left in between. CDR3 DNA: TGTGCCATCAGCGAAGGGGGGAACACTGAAGCTTTCTTT. Translating gives CAISEGGNTEAFF.

The J gene is TRBJ1-5, the V gene TRBV2, with 9 bases identical to TRBD1. Germline lookup yields CDR1 SNHLY and CDR2 FYNNEI. This CDR3 contains 14 residues. The V and J ends lost 10 bases and 5 bases, in that order; junction bases with no gene match: 9. Here the CDR3 reads CATQGGQGYQPQHF. The CDR3 DNA is TGTGCCACACAAGGGGGACAGGGTTATCAGCCCCAGCATTTT. The complete variable domain, with remaining parts taken from reference TRBV2 and TRBJ1-5, reads EPEVTQTPSHQVTQMGQEVILRCVPISNHLYFYWYRQILGQKVEFLVSFYNNEISEKSEIFDDQFSVERPDGSNFTLKIRSTKLEDSAMYFCATQGGQGYQPQHFGDGTRLSIL.

This chain connects TRBV10-3 to TRBJ2-1, with 8 bases matching TRBD2. The CDR3 runs to 14 residues. After removal of 5 bases from V and 5 bases from J, the junction contained 5 bases not matched to a gene. CDR1 is ENHRY, CDR2 SYGVKD, per germline. The CDR3 DNA reads as TGTGCCATCAGTAACCAGCGGGAGAACAATGAGCAGTTCTTC. This gives the protein CAISNQRENNEQFF.

The chain carries TRBV27 and TRBJ2-2; the D gene is possibly TRBD2 (7 bases). Trimming stripped 0 bases from V and 1 base from J, with 12 bases between. In germline, CDR1 is MNHEY, CDR2 SMNVEV (reference sequence). The CDR3 contains 17 residues. The CDR3 region has the DNA TGTGCCAGCAGTTTATCGAGGGGGGGTCTGAACACCGGGGAGCTGTTTTTT. It encodes CASSLSRGGLNTGELFF.

The chain has TRBV19 and TRBJ1-6, with 9 bases matching TRBD1. V lost 7 bases, J lost 9 bases, and 10 bases stayed unmatched. Germline values: CDR1 LNHDA, CDR2 SQIVND (reference sequence). The CDR3 has 15 amino acids. This chain's CDR3 is CASTNPGQGSSPLHF. The CDR3 DNA sequence: TGTGCCAGTACCAATCCTGGACAGGGGTCTTCACCCCTCCACTTT.

J is TRBJ1-2 and V is TRBV29-1; 7 nucleotides match TRBD1. V lost 0 bases and J lost 7; bases outside the gene matches: 8. The CDR3 is 14 amino acids. The germline V gene encodes CDR1 SQVTM and CDR2 ANQGSEA. The CDR3 sequence: CSVEDRQGRSGYTF. For the CDR3, the DNA is TGCAGCGTTGAAGACCGACAGGGTCGTAGTGGCTACACCTTC.

The CDR3 region is CASSLVGGSYNEQFF. Written as DNA, the CDR3 is TGTGCCAGCAGCTTGGTGGGGGGCTCCTACAATGAGCAGTTCTTC. The rearrangement uses TRBV5-8 and TRBJ2-1; D may be TRBD2 (6 bases). V was trimmed by 0 bases and J by 0 bases, leaving 7 bases between them. This CDR3 is built from 15 residues. Germline CDR1 and CDR2: SGHTS and YDEGEE.

V usage is TRBV5-1 and J usage is TRBJ2-5; D gene uncertain. In germline, CDR1 is SGHRS, CDR2 YFSETQ. The CDR3 covers 13 residues. V lost 6 bases and J 1 base, leaving 10 bases between the germline ends. CDR3 nucleotides: TGCGCCAGCACACTGGGCAGCCAAGAGACCCAGTACTTC. Its protein product is CASTLGSQETQYF.

The chain uses TRBV5-1 and TRBJ2-7; 8 positions match TRBD1. The germline CDR1 and CDR2 sequences are SGHRS and YFSETQ. V lost 2 bases to trimming and J lost 5 bases; unmatched junction nucleotides: 12. This CDR3 is built from 16 residues. Here the CDR3 DNA reads TGCGCCAGCAGCTTTCTAGGACAGGGTGTTTCCCACGAGCAGTACTTC. Encoded protein: CASSFLGQGVSHEQYF.